The present T cell receptor beta chain was sequenced within a study of blood T cell repertoires in COVID-19. Study background: Samples taken during acute and convalescent COVID-19 were collected in the United States, Italy and Spain. T cells, B-cell-depleted T cells, or PBMCs supplied cDNA or gDNA.

Methods used by the authors: Scientists estimated how many nucleated cells there were by amplifying reference gene primers. Produced via immunoSEQ multiplex PCR; TCRdb's table is partial and in-frame only. Clone size and V and J calls were adopted from that table, with D and trimming inferred from the DNA. Among 200,000 or so clones listed, around 87% were seen once. The source material was peripheral blood. This receptor was identified in a man in his sixties with acute or convalescent COVID-19.

The DNA for the CDR3 is TGTGCCTGGAGTGTACGGGGGGCTGTTAGCACTGAAGCTTTCTTT. This encodes CAWSVRGAVSTEAFF. This chain links TRBV30 with TRBJ1-1, with a possible D match to TRBD1 (6 bases). Trimming pared 0 bases from V and 4 bases from J, leaving 15 bases between. The CDR3 runs 15 residues. CDR1 and CDR2 from the germline V gene are GTSNPN and SVGIG (reference sequence).